What follows is one T cell receptor beta chain and its context. Its antigen is as yet unknown. PCR involved 60 Vbeta and 13 Jbeta primers. Libraries were prepared by immunoSEQ multiplex PCR; TCRdb keeps only in-frame clonotypes and omits some of them. The data hold over 150,000 clones, with roughly 80% observed a single time. The data were obtained in a study of cytomegalovirus exposure and HLA in healthy donors. General study results and limits: Overall, approximately 150 TCR beta chains were annotated as cytomegalovirus-associated.

CDR1 is LGHNA, CDR2 YNFKEQ, per germline. Trimming left V 1 base short and J 2 bases short, with 9 bases between. This CDR3 is 15 amino acids long. The V gene is TRBV4-2, the J gene TRBJ1-3, with D possibly TRBD1 on 5 matching bases. Sequenced input: PBMCs. The sequence derives from a man aged 40-49 years in good health and CMV-seronegative. The CDR3 spells CASSQGPGAGNTIYF. For the CDR3, the DNA is TGTGCCAGCAGCCAAGGTCCGGGGGCTGGAAACACCATATATTTT.